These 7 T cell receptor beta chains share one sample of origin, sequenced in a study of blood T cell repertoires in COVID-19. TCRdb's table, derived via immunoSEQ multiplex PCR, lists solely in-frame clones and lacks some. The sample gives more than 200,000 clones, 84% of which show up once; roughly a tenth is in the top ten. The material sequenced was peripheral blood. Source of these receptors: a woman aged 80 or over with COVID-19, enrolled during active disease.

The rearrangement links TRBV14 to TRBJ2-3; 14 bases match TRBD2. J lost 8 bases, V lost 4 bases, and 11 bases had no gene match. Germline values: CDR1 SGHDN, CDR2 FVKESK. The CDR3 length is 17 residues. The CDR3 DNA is TGTGCCAGCAGCCTGTCGAGACTAGCGGGGGGGCGGAGTACGCAGTATTTT. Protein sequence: CASSLSRLAGGRSTQYF.

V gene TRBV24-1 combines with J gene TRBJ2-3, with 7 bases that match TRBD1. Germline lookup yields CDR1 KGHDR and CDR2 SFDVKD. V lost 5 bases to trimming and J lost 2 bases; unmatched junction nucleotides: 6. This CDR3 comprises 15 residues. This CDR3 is CATSVPGQTTDTQYF. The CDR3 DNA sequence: TGTGCCACCAGTGTTCCGGGACAGACCACAGATACGCAGTATTTT.

The chain's CDR3 is CASSVLRTGSNTIYF. CDR3 DNA sequence: TGTGCCAGCAGCGTCCTAAGGACAGGGAGCAACACCATATATTTT. The chain couples TRBV28 to TRBJ1-3, with 8 bases matching TRBD1. The CDR3 loop spans 15 amino acids. With V trimmed by 6 bases and J by 7 bases, 11 bases remained unmatched. Germline lookup yields CDR1 MDHEN and CDR2 SYDVKM.

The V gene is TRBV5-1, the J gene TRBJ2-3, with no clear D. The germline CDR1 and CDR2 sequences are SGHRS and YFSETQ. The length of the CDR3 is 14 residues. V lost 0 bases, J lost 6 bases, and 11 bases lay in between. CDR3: CASSLVVSPDTQYF. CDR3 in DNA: TGCGCCAGCAGCTTGGTAGTTTCACCCGATACGCAGTATTTT.

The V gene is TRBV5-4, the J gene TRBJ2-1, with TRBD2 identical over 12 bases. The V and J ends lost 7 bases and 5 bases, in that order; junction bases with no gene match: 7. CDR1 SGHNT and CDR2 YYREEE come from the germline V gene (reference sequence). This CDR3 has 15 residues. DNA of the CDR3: TGTGCCAGCCGCCTAGCGGGGGGGCCGAACAATGAGCAGTTCTTC. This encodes CASRLAGGPNNEQFF.

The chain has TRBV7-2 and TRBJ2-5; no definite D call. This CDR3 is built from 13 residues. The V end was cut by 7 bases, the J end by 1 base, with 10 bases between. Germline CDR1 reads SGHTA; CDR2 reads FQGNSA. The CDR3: CASTGALQETQYF. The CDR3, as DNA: TGTGCCAGCACCGGAGCTCTCCAAGAGACCCAGTACTTC.

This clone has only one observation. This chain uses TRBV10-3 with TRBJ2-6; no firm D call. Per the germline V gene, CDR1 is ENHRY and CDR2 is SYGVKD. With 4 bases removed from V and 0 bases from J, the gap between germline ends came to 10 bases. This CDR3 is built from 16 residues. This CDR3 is CAISGLESSGANVLTF. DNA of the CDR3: TGTGCCATCAGTGGACTGGAAAGCTCTGGGGCCAACGTCCTGACTTTC.